This entry is about one TCR beta chain. The sample belongs to a study of OX40 agonist ivuxolimab in advanced cancers. Study context: Patients were roughly 81% male with ages roughly 20 to 85, mean approximately 62. Prior anti-PD-1, anti-PD-L1 or anti-CTLA-4 therapy did not bar entry, and more than 35% had some.

The CDR3 sequence is 14 residues long. With 2 bases removed from V and 0 bases from J, the gap between germline ends came to 10 bases. CDR1 GTSNPN and CDR2 SVGIG come from the germline V gene (reference sequence). TCRdb keeps only in-frame clones here, not all; method: immunoSEQ multiplex PCR. Among about 63,000 clones listed, around 89% were seen once. V and J are TRBV30 and TRBJ1-2; D is possibly TRBD1 (5 bases). The sequencing here drew on CD4+ or CD8+ T cells sorted from blood, taken in a trial of the OX40 agonist ivuxolimab. The sequence was obtained from an adult with an advanced solid tumor such as melanoma, head and neck, liver or kidney cancer. The CDR3 DNA reads as TGTGCCTGGAGTCCACTGACAGCTAACTATGGCTACACCTTC. It specifies CAWSPLTANYGYTF.